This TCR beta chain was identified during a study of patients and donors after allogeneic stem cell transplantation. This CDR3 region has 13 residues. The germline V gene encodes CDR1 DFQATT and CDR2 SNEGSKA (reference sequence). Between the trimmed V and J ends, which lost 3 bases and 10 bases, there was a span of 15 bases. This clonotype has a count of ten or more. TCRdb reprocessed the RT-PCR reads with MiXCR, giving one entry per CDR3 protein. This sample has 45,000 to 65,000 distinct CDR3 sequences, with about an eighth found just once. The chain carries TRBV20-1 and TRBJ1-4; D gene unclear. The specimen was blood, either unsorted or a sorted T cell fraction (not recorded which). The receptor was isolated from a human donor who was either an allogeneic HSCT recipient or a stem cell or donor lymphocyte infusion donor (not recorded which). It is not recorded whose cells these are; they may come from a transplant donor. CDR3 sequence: CSASGQVGRKLFF. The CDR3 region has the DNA TGCAGTGCTAGTGGGCAGGTGGGCCGAAAACTGTTTTTT.